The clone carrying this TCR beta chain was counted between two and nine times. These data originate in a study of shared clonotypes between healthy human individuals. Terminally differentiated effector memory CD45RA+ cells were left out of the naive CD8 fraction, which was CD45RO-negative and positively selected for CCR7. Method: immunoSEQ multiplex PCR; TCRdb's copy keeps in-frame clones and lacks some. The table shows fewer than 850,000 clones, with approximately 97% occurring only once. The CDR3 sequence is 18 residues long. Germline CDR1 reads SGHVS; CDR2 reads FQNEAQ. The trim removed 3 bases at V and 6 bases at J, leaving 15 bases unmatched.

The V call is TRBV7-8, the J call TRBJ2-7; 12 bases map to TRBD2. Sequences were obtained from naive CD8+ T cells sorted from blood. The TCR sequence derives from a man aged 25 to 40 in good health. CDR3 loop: CASSFGPGTSGFSGEQYF. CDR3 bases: TGTGCCAGCAGCTTCGGACCCGGGACTAGCGGGTTTTCGGGCGAGCAGTACTTC.